This is a list of T cell receptor beta chains from one sample in a study of T cell responses to AZD1222 COVID-19 vaccine. The method was immunoSEQ multiplex PCR; TCRdb's version includes in-frame clones alone and lacks a portion of them. The sample lists approximately 300,000 clones, 90% to 95% seen once, with about 0.5% in the top ten. The sample in question was peripheral blood, obtained 28 days after the second AZD1222 dose. These receptors came from an adult who received the AZD1222 COVID-19 vaccine. Both conserved end residues are part of each CDR3. D genes are given only for firm matches. Clone size, where shown, is once, few, many, or a class for clones that have expanded.

TRBD1,TRBV28,TRBJ2-7,.,CASSWTGAYEQYF,TGTGCCAGCAGTTGGACAGGGGCCTACGAGCAGTACTTC
.,TRBV19,TRBJ2-1,.,CAPRRVESSYNEQFF,TGTGCCCCCCGGCGGGTAGAGAGCTCCTACAATGAGCAGTTCTTC
.,TRBV7-2,TRBJ2-7,few,CASSPWGAGSSYEQYF,TGTGCCAGCAGCCCCTGGGGGGCAGGGAGCTCCTACGAGCAGTACTTC
TRBD2,TRBV28,TRBJ2-1,.,CASRQSGGAHNEQFF,TGTGCCAGCAGGCAGAGCGGGGGGGCCCATAATGAGCAGTTCTTC
.,TRBV29-1,TRBJ2-5,.,CSVVTAASSRETQYF,TGCAGCGTTGTGACCGCCGCATCAAGCCGGGAGACCCAGTACTTC
.,TRBV4-3,TRBJ2-7,.,CASSPTRSYEQYF,TGCGCCAGCAGCCCCACAAGAAGCTACGAGCAGTACTTC
TRBD2,TRBV6-1,TRBJ2-6,.,CASSQAGGKPGANVLTF,TGTGCCAGCAGTCAAGCGGGGGGCAAACCTGGGGCCAACGTCCTGACTTTC
.,TRBV6-4,TRBJ1-3,.,CASSGMTDSLSGNTIYF,TGTGCCAGCAGTGGGATGACTGACAGTCTCTCTGGAAACACCATATATTTT
.,TRBV10-3,TRBJ2-1,.,CAISARTKVEQFF,TGTGCCATCAGTGCAAGGACAAAGGTTGAGCAGTTCTTC
.,TRBV24-1,TRBJ1-6,.,CATSDPRQGSSSPLHF,TGTGCCACCAGTGACCCCCGCCAGGGAAGTAGTTCACCCCTCCACTTT
.,TRBV7-2,TRBJ2-5,.,CASSLARRQETQYF,TGTGCCAGCAGCTTGGCGAGACGACAAGAGACCCAGTACTTC
TRBD1,TRBV2,TRBJ1-4,.,CATAQGAQEKLFF,TGTGCCACCGCACAGGGGGCGCAAGAAAAACTGTTTTTT
TRBD2,TRBV6-1,TRBJ2-7,once,CASSEAGTTDEQYF,TGTGCCAGCAGTGAAGCCGGGACTACCGACGAGCAGTACTTC
.,TRBV5-1,TRBJ2-7,once,CASSGAYEQYF,TGCGCCAGCAGCGGCGCCTACGAGCAGTACTTC
.,TRBV12-5,TRBJ2-3,.,CASGFGDTQYF,TGTGCTAGTGGTTTTGGGGATACGCAGTATTTT
.,TRBV20-1,TRBJ1-2,.,CSATPGGYTF,TGCAGTGCTACCCCGGGTGGCTACACCTTC
.,TRBV28,TRBJ1-5,once,CASRPQGSQPQHF,TGTGCCAGCAGACCACAGGGATCTCAGCCCCAGCATTTT
.,TRBV1,TRBJ2-2,.,CTSSQDVRLAAGELFF,TGCACCAGCAGCCAAGATGTTCGGCTAGCCGCCGGGGAGCTGTTTTTT
.,TRBV27,TRBJ1-2,.,CASSLVGNRAAYGYTF,TGTGCCAGCAGTTTAGTGGGGAACAGGGCTGCATATGGCTACACCTTC
.,TRBV25-1,TRBJ2-1,.,CASSEYGGGEQFF,TGTGCCAGCAGTGAATATGGGGGTGGTGAGCAGTTCTTC
.,TRBV19,TRBJ1-5,.,CASSILDSNQPQHF,TGTGCCAGTAGTATCTTGGACAGCAATCAGCCCCAGCATTTT
TRBD1,TRBV19,TRBJ2-1,.,CASSMGQGDEQFF,TGTGCCAGTAGCATGGGACAGGGGGATGAGCAGTTCTTC
.,TRBV28,TRBJ1-5,once,CAIRPPSNQPQHF,TGTGCCATCCGCCCTCCTAGCAATCAGCCCCAGCATTTT
.,TRBV9,TRBJ2-2,.,CASSVDGAGELFF,TGTGCCAGCAGCGTAGATGGGGCCGGGGAGCTGTTTTTT
.,TRBV27,TRBJ2-1,.,CASSLGSYNEQFF,TGTGCCAGCAGTTTGGGTTCCTACAATGAGCAGTTCTTC
.,TRBV19,TRBJ1-2,.,CASSVPATNYGYTF,TGTGCCAGTAGTGTCCCCGCCACTAACTATGGCTACACCTTC
.,TRBV7-3,TRBJ2-1,.,CASSFTGTLPDEQFF,TGTGCCAGCAGCTTCACCGGGACTCTTCCCGATGAGCAGTTCTTC
.,TRBV9,TRBJ1-1,.,CASSTRTGLNTEAFF,TGTGCCAGCAGCACAAGGACGGGACTCAACACTGAAGCTTTCTTT
TRBD2,TRBV5-4,TRBJ2-1,.,CASSFFLAGGYNEQFF,TGTGCCAGCAGCTTCTTTCTAGCGGGAGGGTACAATGAGCAGTTCTTC
.,TRBV12-3/TRBV12-4,TRBJ1-2,.,CASSRQSPYGYTF,TGTGCCAGCAGCCGACAGTCCCCTTATGGCTACACCTTC
.,TRBV7-7,TRBJ2-7,.,CASSPGVADTYEQYF,TGTGCCAGCAGCCCGGGGGTAGCGGATACCTACGAGCAGTACTTC
.,TRBV6-5,TRBJ2-7,.,CASSSPGVVQRQYF,TGTGCCAGCAGTTCCCCGGGGGTTGTCCAGCGGCAGTACTTC
TRBD2,TRBV5-1,TRBJ2-1,few,CASSLRGESYNEQFF,TGCGCCAGCAGCTTGCGGGGGGAGTCCTACAATGAGCAGTTCTTC
TRBD2,TRBV7-6,TRBJ2-7,few,CASSLGGTSDYEQYF,TGTGCCAGCAGCTTAGGTGGGACTAGCGACTACGAGCAGTACTTC
.,TRBV7-7,TRBJ2-3,.,CASSLGQSSTDTQYF,TGTGCTAGCAGCTTGGGGCAGTCCAGCACAGATACGCAGTATTTT
.,TRBV2,TRBJ2-7,many,CASSEAGWSYEQYF,TGTGCCAGCAGTGAAGCGGGGTGGTCCTACGAGCAGTACTTC
.,TRBV29-1,TRBJ1-2,.,CSTRDAYYGYTF,TGCAGTACCCGGGACGCCTACTATGGCTACACCTTC
.,TRBV27,TRBJ2-1,.,CASSLGPHEQFF,TGTGCCAGCAGTTTAGGGCCCCATGAGCAGTTCTTC
.,TRBV10-3,TRBJ1-3,.,CAISADSTFSGNTIYF,TGTGCCATCAGTGCCGACAGCACCTTCTCTGGAAACACCATATATTTT